This T cell receptor (beta chain) was observed in a study of cytomegalovirus exposure and HLA in healthy donors (dated by TCRdb to about 2017). A note on the overall study: In an earlier analysis of 550 to 750 of the donors, around 300 Gb of sequence data and 90 million to 120 million unique TCR beta sequences from 150 million to 200 million T cells were reported. To decide whether each TCR beta V gene segment behaved as functional or pseudogenic, an earlier analysis of 587 of the donors relied on high-throughput TCR beta sequencing. The study aimed to test whether signatures of past pathogen exposure could be identified by cataloging public T cell receptors. All discovery cohort repertoires had been generated using a single sequencing platform. High-throughput TCR immunosequencing, statistical association of individual TCRs with disease status, and machine learning were combined to predict cytomegalovirus infection status. An early release covering roughly 640 HLA-typed donors comprised around 300 gigabases of sequencing data and roughly 86 million unique TCR sequences. Of the roughly 410 genotyped donors, 81% were placed in the genetic ancestry cluster associated with self-reported Caucasian donors. In addition to the first cohort of about 650 subjects, a separate validation cohort of 100 to 150 different subjects was used. Typing coverage differed by locus: A, B, C, DRB1 and DQB1 were typed in about 620-630 donors, DQA1 in roughly 500, DPA1 in 600 to 610, and DPB1 in just under 490. In a later analysis, previously published TCR beta repertoires from 550 to 750 donors were re-analyzed and high-resolution HLA genotyping was added so that TCR occurrence patterns could be studied. Among under 450 genotyped donors of the cohort, an average of approximately 240,000 unique TCR beta nucleotide sequences were sequenced per donor, around 20% of them non-productive. Rather than drawing on any new phenotypic data, the later analysis identified candidate immune exposures from TCR beta sequences and the way those sequences occurred across donors. A later genetic analysis used genome-wide SNP genotypes for about 55% of the 666 donors, treating that subset as a discovery cohort. A few DR-DQ haplotypes were handled as single units for association and clustering because linkage in the cohort was strong. Using immunosequencing, the study profiled T cell repertoires from about 610 subjects and related those repertoires to cytomegalovirus serostatus. Both class I and class II loci were covered by HLA typing, at four-digit resolution. Donor age, sex, ethnicity and CMV serostatus were compiled together with the repertoire data.

The cohort was made up of roughly 670 healthy bone marrow donors. At the time of sampling, all cohort members were nominally healthy, though unrecorded immune exposures were likely present. The donor was CMV seropositive and was included in the group of some 290 seropositive cohort members. Every donor gave a peripheral blood sample, and the peripheral blood mononuclear cells from that sample were used for TCR beta sequencing. The Qiagen DNeasy Blood Extraction Kit was used to extract genomic DNA from the blood cell samples. General study outcomes and caveats: This cohort had only TCR beta chains sequenced, and the lack of alpha or paired-chain data limited which features could be detected. Sequencing depth was assumed to be roughly uniform across donors in the presence/absence analyses, though that assumption may not hold. A further reported finding was that TCR beta sequences accurately predicted the HLA-A and HLA-B alleles for most subjects in the first cohort. A later genetic analysis reported fewer N-insertions in productive TCRs among donors in an Asian-associated ancestry cluster than the approximately 700-donor mean. According to the authors, the approach could potentially be generalized to other disease states and immunological phenotypes. The only immune exposure information available for the cohort was CMV serostatus. Specific HLA alleles were associated with some 15,000 TCR beta sequences at a false discovery rate of 0.05 in a later analysis. In both the original and validation cohorts, the classifier was reported to diagnose cytomegalovirus status with high specificity and sensitivity. Compared with equally common non-associated chains, HLA-associated TCR beta chains in a later analysis were more clonally expanded and had lower generation probabilities. In a later genetic analysis, a missense DCLRE1C variant was associated with V-gene and J-gene trimming of TCR beta chains, and the association was replicated in an independent cohort. According to a later analysis, TCR association rates differed among HLA loci, with DRB1 alleles showing the most associated TCRs and HLA-C alleles showing the fewest. When HLA alleles, especially DR and DQ, strongly co-occurred, attributing TCR associations to individual alleles was difficult. While some public TCRs were present in many individuals, most TCR sequences turned up only very rarely across donors. The 87-base-pair reads could not distinguish some IMGT-functional V segments, including TRBV6-2 and TRBV6-3, so those segments were excluded. The study listed over 150 TCR beta chains as associated with cytomegalovirus. Because HLA typing was missing for some donors at each locus, association tests included only the typed subset. A cluster of highly shared sequence variants was judged likely to represent a technical artifact of the sequencing pipeline. The earlier analysis of approximately 590 of the donors excluded roughly 17 rarely observed V segments, including chromosome 9 orphons, because counts were too low. Most CMV-associated TCR beta chains appeared to be HLA-restricted in a later analysis, and the HLA associations seemed to be driven largely by CMV exposure. A few of the identified cytomegalovirus-associated TCR beta chains were confirmed in vitro to be specific for cytomegalovirus antigens. Linkage disequilibrium might explain the correlated functional status among segregating V segments, but an unknown experimental factor could not be excluded. Broadly in line with IMGT annotations, most TCR beta V segments showed up in productive rearrangements about 87% or about 30% of the time in an earlier analysis of around 600 of the donors. A later analysis reported that several top co-occurrence clusters appeared linked to parvovirus B19, influenza, CMV and Epstein-Barr virus.

The library came from the immunoSEQ multiplex PCR assay. A mixture of 60 forward primers for TCR Vbeta segments and 13 reverse primers for TCR Jbeta segments was used in the multiplex PCR. The CDR3 region of rearranged TCR beta genes was amplified from genomic DNA with a multiplex PCR assay. The Illumina HiSeq System was used to sequence the amplified TCR beta libraries as 87-base-pair reads. The paper's processing steps were these. In a later analysis, tens of millions of unique TCR beta chains were counted across the approximately 670 repertoires, and approximately 11 million of these chains were shared by at least two donors. Raw reads were error-corrected and collapsed into unique sequences with a nearest-neighbor algorithm that merged closely related sequences to remove PCR and sequencing errors. To assign V, D and J gene segments, CDR3 sequences were aligned to IMGT reference sequences. Each retained sequence needed at least a six-nucleotide match to both a V gene segment and a J gene segment. A rearrangement was called productive if the CDR3 had no stop codons and remained in frame with V and J, and every other rearrangement was called non-productive. CDR3 was defined according to IMGT convention as the region running from the second conserved V-encoded cysteine to the conserved J-encoded phenylalanine. In an earlier analysis of approximately 500 of the donors, sequences lacking an unambiguous match to a single V gene segment were excluded. An earlier analysis of several hundred of the donors classified V segments as functional when productive rearrangements were above 56.7% and as segregating when the standard deviation between donors was above 5%. A statistical classification framework was built to diagnose cytomegalovirus status from the catalog of TCR beta chain sequences. In a later analysis, TCR nucleotide sequences were compared against IMGT/GENE-DB human TR gene sequences so that V and J genes could be assigned. The TCRdist pipeline was used in a later analysis to assign CDR3 sequences and most-parsimonious VDJ recombination scenarios. In a later analysis, every TCR beta chain was defined by the combination of its CDR3 amino acid sequence and its V-gene family, and reads without a unique V-gene family were dropped. In a later analysis, around 650 highly shared, low-generation-probability nucleotide sequences were removed to address suspected cross-contamination and a sequencing artifact. In a later analysis, a clonal expansion index was calculated for each public chain from normalized within-repertoire ranks of inferred template counts. Generation probabilities in a later analysis came from a VDJ recombination model fitted to out-of-frame rearrangements, and those results were checked against IGoR. A later analysis scored TCR-TCR, TCR-HLA and TCR-CMV co-occurrence with hypergeometric tests, applying a repertoire-size bias correction to TCR pairs. To estimate false discovery rates, a later analysis permuted the HLA or CMV assignments 20 times. In a later analysis, co-occurring TCRs were grouped with DBSCAN, and TCRdist sequence similarity was added when clustering was performed within HLA-allele-positive subsets. For co-occurrence clustering, repertoires with fewer than 30,000 or more than 120,000 public chains were excluded, along with roughly 5 repertoires with anomalous nucleotide sharing. This immuneACCESS table, as held by TCRdb, lists in-frame sequences with V and J called but not all clones. Of the missing ones, under half trace to an unresolved V gene in checked studies; the others have no known cause. V and J calls and clone size are given by that table; D and trimming were obtained from the DNA. The sample table shows approximately 32,000 clones, and roughly 76% are seen once. The ten largest clones represent 8.4% of the sample.

V is clipped by 3 bases and J by 1 base, and the sequence between their germline boundaries is 10 bases long. The CDR1 and CDR2 encoded by the germline V gene are SGHNT and YENEEA. Taken from cysteine to phenylalanine, the CDR3 has 14 residues. CDR3 DNA only is kept here, 42 bases in frame from base 1. On this clone itself: Its antigen is still unknown. No much larger clone exists at a distance of one base, and base qualities are not known.

The sequenced sample was PBMCs. This TCR derives from a woman aged 25-40 years in good health and CMV-seropositive. Recombination connected TRBV11-3 to TRBJ2-7; the best D guess is TRBD1, with 5 bases matching. The CDR3 sequence is CASSLSRDSYEQYF. Here is the DNA: TGTGCCAGCAGCTTGAGCAGGGATTCCTACGAGCAGTACTTC.